This T cell receptor (beta chain) was captured by sequencing in a study of T cells after yellow fever vaccination. This clonotype was detected ten times or more. Its cognate antigen is unknown. The junction departs from the called germline gene at one end, perhaps through a read error. TCRdb re-called the 5' RACE reads through MiXCR, storing one row per CDR3 protein. The profile shows 400,000 to 450,000 distinct CDR3 sequences, roughly 20% of them singletons. This CDR3 is built from 15 residues. The germline V gene has CDR1 MGHRA and CDR2 YSYEKL. Overall study findings and caveats: Contaminating bulk clonotypes could be abundant in FACS-sorted repertoires. Of the clonotypes, a small share occurred in both CD4 and CD8 compartments. Detected again after the booster were most primary-vaccination clones, at 95% to 98% CD4 and around 91% CD8.

The sequence was obtained from a man younger than 30 who received the YFV17D yellow fever vaccine. V and J are TRBV4-1 and TRBJ1-4, with D tentatively TRBD1 (6 bases). The sequences come from PBMCs, collected before the yellow fever booster vaccination. The CDR3 loop is CASSQEGATNEKLFF. The CDR3 nucleotides are TGTGCCAGCAGCCAAGAGGGGGCAACTAATGAAAAACTGTTTTTT.